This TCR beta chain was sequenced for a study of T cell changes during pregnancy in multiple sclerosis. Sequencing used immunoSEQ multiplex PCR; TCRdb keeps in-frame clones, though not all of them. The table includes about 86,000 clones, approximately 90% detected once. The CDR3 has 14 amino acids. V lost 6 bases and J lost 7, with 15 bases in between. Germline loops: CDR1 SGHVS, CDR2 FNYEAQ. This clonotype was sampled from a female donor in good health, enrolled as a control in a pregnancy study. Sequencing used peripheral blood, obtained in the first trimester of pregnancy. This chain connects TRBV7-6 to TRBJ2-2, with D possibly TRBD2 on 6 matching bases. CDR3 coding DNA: TGTGCCAGCAGTTCTGGGACTTTGGTCGGGGAGCTGTTTTTT. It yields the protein CASSSGTLVGELFF.